This TCR beta chain is from a study of blood T cell repertoires in COVID-19. Study summary: T cells, B-cell-depleted T cells, or PBMCs provided the cDNA or gDNA that served as material.

In the authors' methods: Amplifying reference gene primers gave estimates of nucleated cell counts. Measured with immunoSEQ multiplex PCR; TCRdb has only the in-frame clones, and not every one. D and trimming were read from the DNA, whereas the V and J calls and clone size are those reported in that table. The repertoire has 250,000 to 300,000 clones, roughly 90% of them found once; the top ten carry 1.9%. Residents of about two dozen US areas, aged about 18 to 95 years, made up the participants. For recovered donors of Cohort 3, there were two negative PCRs, clearance, or symptom resolution. The V end lost 2 bases, the J end lost 7 bases, and 20 bases lay between the germline ends. The CDR3 sequence is 17 residues long. Germline V gene sequence: CDR1 MDHEN, CDR2 SYDVKM.

The clonotype originates from a woman in her sixties who had recovered from COVID-19. The V call is TRBV28, the J call TRBJ1-4; D is ambiguous. Sequencing was performed on PBMCs or T cells enriched from blood (not recorded which). The CDR3 reads CASSLGGRGSIGEKLFF. The CDR3 DNA follows: TGTGCCAGCAGTTTAGGAGGGCGCGGATCAATAGGTGAAAAACTGTTTTTT.